Below, one T cell receptor beta chain is given with its context. This table comes from immunoSEQ multiplex PCR, and its TCRdb copy is limited to in-frame clones, with some not included. The repertoire consists of around 300,000 clones, with approximately 88% occurring once and the leading ten covering 2% to 2.5%. These data are taken from a study of blood T cell repertoires in COVID-19. Overall study: Samples representing acute and convalescent COVID-19 were sourced from the United States, Italy and Spain.

Trimming cost V 2 bases and J 4 bases, with 5 bases left between them. This CDR3 is 12 amino acids long. Per the germline V gene, CDR1 is SNHLY and CDR2 is FYNNEI. V is TRBV2 and J is TRBJ1-2; unclear D gene. This clonotype originated in a man over 45 with acute or convalescent COVID-19. The sample consisted of peripheral blood. The CDR3 here is CASSERSYGYTF. The CDR3 DNA reads as TGTGCCAGCAGTGAACGGAGCTATGGCTACACCTTC.